The 28 T cell receptor beta chains presented below share a single source sample, sequenced in a study of blood T cell repertoires in COVID-19. Sequenced by immunoSEQ multiplex PCR; TCRdb stores in-frame clones only, minus some. The sample yields 200,000 or so clones, 88% seen once. Sequencing was carried out using peripheral blood. Every receptor here comes from a man in his sixties or seventies with acute or convalescent COVID-19.

The V gene is TRBV18, the J gene TRBJ1-1; TRBD1 agrees at 8 bases. Germline V gene lookup returns CDR1 KGHSH and CDR2 LQKENI. This CDR3 spans 14 amino acids. With 6 bases clipped from V and 11 bases from J, the junction kept 14 bases outside the gene matches. CDR3 region: CASSLQGDGVGAFF. For the CDR3, the DNA is TGTGCCAGCTCCCTACAGGGGGACGGGGTTGGTGCTTTCTTT. The full variable domain, its missing parts supplied by reference TRBV18 and TRBJ1-1, is NAGVMQNPRHLVRRRGQEARLRCSPMKGHSHVYWYRQLPEEGLKFMVYLQKENIIDESGMPKERFSAEFPKEGPSILRIQQVVRGDSAAYFCASSLQGDGVGAFFGQGTRLTVV.

This clone came up once. V usage is TRBV5-1 and J usage is TRBJ2-1; tentative D call: TRBD2 (6 bases). The V and J ends lost 4 bases and 5 bases respectively, with 10 bases between them. The CDR3 length is 13 residues. Germline values: CDR1 SGHRS, CDR2 YFSETQ. CDR3 in DNA: TGCGCCAGCAGCGAGGGACTGCACAATGAGCAGTTCTTC. Protein product: CASSEGLHNEQFF. The variable domain in full, with the rest retrieved from reference TRBV5-1 and TRBJ2-1, is KAGVTQTPRYLIKTRGQQVTLSCSPISGHRSVSWYQQTPGQGLQFLFEYFSETQRNKGNFPGRFSGRQFSNSRSEMNVSTLELGDSALYLCASSEGLHNEQFFGPGTRLTVL.

This clone was observed a handful of times. This sequence joins TRBV7-2 and TRBJ2-7; tentative D call: TRBD2 (6 bases). CDR1 SGHTA and CDR2 FQGNSA come from the germline V gene. There are 14 residues in the CDR3. V was trimmed by 0 bases and J by 0 bases, leaving 6 bases between them. CDR3 loop: CASSLASGSYEQYF. CDR3 nucleotides: TGTGCCAGCAGCTTAGCTAGCGGCTCCTACGAGCAGTACTTC.

This chain joins TRBV11-3 and TRBJ2-7, with 7 positions matching TRBD1. The CDR3 is made up of 14 amino acids. The V gene end was trimmed by 4 bases and the J gene end by 6 bases; junction bases not matched to a gene: 9. Germline V gene data show CDR1 as SGHNT and CDR2 as YENEEA. CDR3 region: CASSSGTEAVEQYF. The DNA of the CDR3 is TGTGCCAGCAGCTCTGGGACAGAGGCGGTCGAGCAGTACTTC.

The CDR3: CASSQEPSGVVNTGELFF. The CDR3 nucleotides read TGTGCCAGCAGCCAAGAGCCTAGCGGGGTGGTCAACACCGGGGAGCTGTTTTTT. This chain uses TRBV4-2 with TRBJ2-2; 9 nucleotides align to TRBD2. Unmatched junction bases numbered 7, after V lost 0 bases and J lost 2 bases. Germline loops: CDR1 LGHNA, CDR2 YNFKEQ. CDR3 length equals 18 residues.

The sample holds a few counts of this clone. The rearrangement joins TRBV7-3 to TRBJ2-2; 8 bases agree with TRBD1. The CDR3 has 16 amino acids. Trimming removed 6 bases from V and 4 bases from J; junction bases left unmatched: 10. Germline CDR1 is SGHTA and CDR2 is FQGTGA. This chain's CDR3 is CASSPQGQGGTGELFF. CDR3 DNA: TGTGCCAGCAGTCCCCAAGGACAGGGTGGCACCGGGGAGCTGTTTTTT.

This sequence joins TRBV28 and TRBJ2-3; the match to TRBD2 covers 11 bases. V was clipped by 3 bases and J by 11 bases; unmatched bases: 4. The length of the CDR3 is 13 residues. CDR1 is MDHEN and CDR2 is SYDVKM in the germline V gene. The CDR3 coding sequence is TGTGCCAGCAGTTTCCCTAGCGGGGGGAGGCAGTATTTT. Amino acids: CASSFPSGGRQYF. Full variable domain (rest looked up from reference TRBV28 and TRBJ2-3): DVKVTQSSRYLVKRTGEKVFLECVQDMDHENMFWYRQDPGLGLRLIYFSYDVKMKEKGDIPEGYSVSREKKERFSLILESASTNQTSMYLCASSFPSGGRQYFGPGTRLTVL.

The chain links TRBV19 to TRBJ1-1, with a possible D match to TRBD1 (5 bases). The CDR3 is made up of 14 amino acids. CDR1 and CDR2 (germline): LNHDA, SQIVND (reference sequence). V dropped 5 bases and J dropped 7 bases, with 17 bases sitting between them. DNA of the CDR3: TGTGCCAGTAGTGGGCCAGGGTATAAGAGTGAAGCTTTCTTT. Protein product: CASSGPGYKSEAFF.

The chain is built from TRBV14 and TRBJ2-2; 9 bases map to TRBD1. Germline CDR1 is SGHDN and CDR2 is FVKESK. This CDR3 has 15 amino acids. With 5 bases clipped from V and 3 bases from J, the junction kept 4 bases outside the gene matches. CDR3 loop: CASSVRQGDTGELFF. The CDR3 DNA reads as TGTGCCAGCAGCGTTCGACAGGGGGACACCGGGGAGCTGTTTTTT.

The V gene is TRBV3-1 (or the pseudogene TRBV3-2), the J gene TRBJ2-6; D possibly corresponds to TRBD2 (5 bases). CDR3 length: 16 amino acids. V gave up 7 bases and J gave up 1 base, with 14 bases separating them. CDR1 and CDR2 (germline): LGHDT, YNNKEL (reference sequence). CDR3 nucleotide sequence: TGTGCCAGCACAAGGACTCTTAGATCTGGGGCCAACGTCCTGACTTTC. Its protein product is CASTRTLRSGANVLTF.

J is TRBJ2-2 and V is TRBV4-2; 15 bases line up with TRBD2. J was trimmed by 1 base and V by 4 bases; bases with no gene match: 4. The CDR3 sequence is 18 residues long. Germline assignment: CDR1 LGHNA and CDR2 YNFKEQ. CDR3 nucleotide sequence: TGTGCCAGCAGCCTTACGGGACTAGCGGGAGGGAACACCGGGGAGCTGTTTTTT. This codes for CASSLTGLAGGNTGELFF.

The chain has TRBV6-4 and TRBJ1-5; maybe TRBD1 (6 bases). CDR1 is MRHNA, CDR2 SNTAGT, per germline. V was trimmed by 3 bases and J by 7 bases, leaving 10 bases between them. The CDR3 consists of 13 residues. The CDR3 coding sequence is TGTGCCAGCAGTGAAATAACAGGGCAGCCCCAGCATTTT. Translating it yields CASSEITGQPQHF.

The J gene is TRBJ2-1, the V gene TRBV25-1; 13 positions match TRBD2. Unmatched junction bases numbered 7, after V lost 2 bases and J lost 9 bases. Germline CDR1 reads MGHDK; CDR2 reads SYGVNS. This CDR3 region has 16 residues. CDR3 loop: CASSEGEGLAGSEQFF. The CDR3 DNA follows: TGTGCCAGCAGTGAAGGGGAGGGACTAGCGGGAAGTGAGCAGTTCTTC.

The chain couples TRBV7-8 to TRBJ1-2, with 10 positions matching TRBD1. With 4 bases clipped from V and 8 bases from J, the junction kept 7 bases outside the gene matches. This CDR3 is built from 14 residues. The germline CDR1 and CDR2 sequences are SGHVS and FQNEAQ. The CDR3 loop is CASSSGQGLRGYTF. CDR3 nucleotides: TGTGCCAGCAGCTCGGGACAGGGGTTAAGGGGCTACACCTTC.

The gene calls are TRBV4-3 and TRBJ2-3; D may be TRBD2 (6 bases). The CDR3 loop spans 15 amino acids. CDR1 is LGHNA and CDR2 is YSLEER in the germline V gene. Trimming took 1 base from V and 4 from J, leaving 12 bases between them. In nucleotides, the CDR3 is TGCGCCAGCAGCCAAGGTTCCAGGGACTCAGATACGCAGTATTTT. This gives the protein CASSQGSRDSDTQYF.

The chain uses TRBV19 and TRBJ1-6, with 11 positions matching TRBD1. This CDR3 is 15 amino acids long. Unmatched junction bases numbered 2, after V lost 7 bases and J lost 3 bases. Germline CDR1 is LNHDA and CDR2 is SQIVND (reference sequence). The CDR3 region has the DNA TGTGCCAGTAAGGGGACAGGGGGCTATAATTCACCCCTCCACTTT. Encoded protein: CASKGTGGYNSPLHF.

The V and J genes are TRBV2 and TRBJ2-7; D remains ambiguous. This CDR3 spans 14 amino acids. Trimming pared 7 bases from V and 0 bases from J, leaving 13 bases between. The V gene's germline CDR1 is SNHLY and CDR2 FYNNEI. In DNA form, the CDR3 reads TGTGCCAGCACCCGAGAGGAGTTCTCCTACGAGCAGTACTTC. It codes for CASTREEFSYEQYF.

V and J are TRBV19 and TRBJ2-2; 9 bases align to TRBD2. The CDR3 covers 15 residues. After removal of 10 bases from V and 4 bases from J, the junction contained 10 bases not matched to a gene. Germline CDR1 reads LNHDA; CDR2 reads SQIVND (reference sequence). CDR3 nucleotide sequence: TGTGCCACCAACCCTAGCGGGGTTATCACCGGGGAGCTGTTTTTT. Its protein product is CATNPSGVITGELFF.

The table lists this clone with a count of one. CDR3 DNA sequence: TGTGCCAGCAGCCAAGTTTTAACTAGCGGGAGCTCCTACGAGCAGTACTTC. It is translated as CASSQVLTSGSSYEQYF. V is TRBV4-2 and J is TRBJ2-7; 11 bases map to TRBD2. The length of the CDR3 is 17 residues. Unmatched junction bases numbered 5, after V lost 1 base and J lost 0 bases. Germline V lookup: CDR1 LGHNA, CDR2 YNFKEQ.

Only one count was recorded for this clone. The chain has TRBV27 and TRBJ2-7; D is unclear. V was shortened by 3 bases and J by 7 bases, with 13 bases between the two germline ends. This CDR3 has 13 residues. Germline V gene data show CDR1 as MNHEY and CDR2 as SMNVEV (reference sequence). The CDR3 loop is CASSLGPTGEQYF. CDR3 nucleotide sequence: TGTGCCAGCAGTTTGGGCCCTACTGGTGAGCAGTACTTC.

The chain links TRBV28 to TRBJ2-1; 9 bases are a match to TRBD2. The CDR3 totals 16 residues. Germline loops: CDR1 MDHEN, CDR2 SYDVKM. The V gene end was trimmed by 6 bases and the J gene end by 9 bases; junction bases not matched to a gene: 15. The CDR3 coding sequence is TGTGCCAGCAGGCCGCCGGGCGGGAGGGGTTTTGGTGAGCAGTTCTTC. This sequence encodes CASRPPGGRGFGEQFF.

CDR3 in amino acids: CASSPRQSGTDTQYF. DNA of the CDR3: TGTGCCAGCTCACCAAGACAGTCCGGCACAGATACGCAGTATTTT. J is TRBJ2-3 and V is TRBV18; tentative D call: TRBD1 (5 bases). The CDR3 has 15 amino acids. Germline values: CDR1 KGHSH, CDR2 LQKENI. With 2 bases removed from V and 1 base from J, the gap between germline ends came to 10 bases.

The V gene is TRBV28, the J gene TRBJ2-1; the match to TRBD1 covers 10 bases. J was trimmed by 8 bases and V by 6 bases; bases with no gene match: 25. The CDR3 has 20 residues. CDR1 and CDR2 from the germline V gene are MDHEN and SYDVKM. The CDR3 DNA sequence: TGTGCCAGCAGGCGAACACCGGGACAGGGGCGCGGACTAGCCCAGGATGAGCAGTTCTTC. Its translation: CASRRTPGQGRGLAQDEQFF. Full variable domain (remainder filled in from reference TRBV28 and TRBJ2-1): DVKVTQSSRYLVKRTGEKVFLECVQDMDHENMFWYRQDPGLGLRLIYFSYDVKMKEKGDIPEGYSVSREKKERFSLILESASTNQTSMYLCASRRTPGQGRGLAQDEQFFGPGTRLTVL.

This rearrangement joins TRBV10-3 to TRBJ2-1; D may be TRBD1 (5 bases). The ends were cut back, 6 bases at V and 3 bases at J, with 6 bases in the middle. Germline values: CDR1 ENHRY, CDR2 SYGVKD. CDR3 length: 12 residues. In DNA, the CDR3 is TGTGCCATCAGGGACAACTACAATGAGCAGTTCTTC. Its translation: CAIRDNYNEQFF.

A few counts support this clone. The chain links TRBV9 to TRBJ2-3; D uncertain. Trimming stripped 1 base from V and 0 bases from J, with 12 bases between. CDR1 is SGDLS, CDR2 YYNGEE, per germline. CDR3 length: 16 amino acids. DNA of the CDR3: TGTGCCAGCAGCGTATTGAGCGCCGCTAGCACAGATACGCAGTATTTT. This codes for CASSVLSAASTDTQYF.

The chain has TRBV3-1 (or the pseudogene TRBV3-2) and TRBJ2-5; D is ambiguous. Trimming removed 3 bases from V and 1 base from J, with 12 bases in between. Germline assignment: CDR1 LGHDT and CDR2 YNNKEL (reference sequence). The CDR3 length is 15 residues. The CDR3 DNA reads TGTGCCAGCAGCCAGTCCAGTCTGATCCAAGAGACCCAGTACTTC. Protein product: CASSQSSLIQETQYF.

The rearrangement uses TRBV12-5 and TRBJ2-2; possible D gene TRBD2, 7 bases. Trimming removed 4 bases from V and 2 bases from J, with 17 bases in between. CDR3 length: 17 residues. CDR1 is LGHNT and CDR2 is FRNRAP in the germline V gene. The CDR3 loop reads CASGWAWGGANTGELFF. CDR3 sequence (DNA): TGTGCTAGTGGTTGGGCCTGGGGGGGCGCCAACACCGGGGAGCTGTTTTTT. The full variable domain, rest sourced from reference TRBV12-5 and TRBJ2-2, is DARVTQTPRHKVTEMGQEVTMRCQPILGHNTVFWYRQTMMQGLELLAYFRNRAPLDDSGMPKDRFSAEMPDATLATLKIQPSEPRDSAVYFCASGWAWGGANTGELFFGEGSRLTVL.

The chain links TRBV18 to TRBJ2-3; 9 bases fit TRBD1. Germline CDR1 and CDR2: KGHSH and LQKENI. With V trimmed by 3 bases and J by 4 bases, 5 bases remained unmatched. This CDR3 is built from 15 residues. CDR3 sequence reads: CASSPKTGGADTQYF. The CDR3 DNA is TGTGCCAGCTCACCGAAAACAGGGGGCGCAGATACGCAGTATTTT.